The 18 T cell receptor beta chains in this list originate from one sample, sequenced in a study of T cell responses to AZD1222 COVID-19 vaccine. The repertoire was sequenced with immunoSEQ multiplex PCR; TCRdb's copy has only in-frame clones and lacks some. The sample carries approximately 110,000 clones, more than 80% recorded once. Sequencing was performed on peripheral blood, taken on day 0 of AZD1222 vaccination. These receptors all stem from an adult in good health.

The chain combines TRBV28 with TRBJ1-6; 9 nucleotides match TRBD1. The CDR3 is made up of 14 amino acids. The germline V gene has CDR1 MDHEN and CDR2 SYDVKM. Losses at the gene ends were 3 bases for V and 10 bases for J; bases not matched to a gene: 4. The CDR3 sequence is CASSLDRGGSPLHF. DNA for the CDR3: TGTGCCAGCAGTTTGGACAGGGGTGGATCACCCCTCCACTTT.

CDR3 DNA sequence: TGTGCCAGCAGCTCGTTCCATCGATCTGGAAACACCATATATTTT. Residues: CASSSFHRSGNTIYF. The chain uses TRBV11-2 and TRBJ1-3; D is ambiguous. The CDR3 runs to 15 residues. Germline assignment: CDR1 SGHAT and CDR2 FQNNGV. Trimming removed 4 bases from V and 1 base from J, with 11 bases in between.

This chain connects TRBV5-1 to TRBJ2-7, with a possible D match to TRBD2 (5 bases). V shed 5 bases and J shed 3 bases, with 18 bases lying between them. Germline CDR1 reads SGHRS; CDR2 reads YFSETQ. CDR3 length equals 15 residues. The DNA for the CDR3 is TGCGCCAGCAGATTACTAACTGGCGAGGGCTACGAGCAGTACTTC. Translating it yields CASRLLTGEGYEQYF.

This chain links TRBV19 with TRBJ2-7; the match to TRBD2 covers 10 bases. This CDR3 region has 17 residues. Germline V gene sequence: CDR1 LNHDA, CDR2 SQIVND (reference sequence). Trimming cost V 1 base and J 0 bases; bases outside gene matches: 6. The CDR3 spells CASSIGGASGSSYEQYF. In DNA, the CDR3 is TGTGCCAGTAGTATAGGTGGGGCTAGCGGGAGCTCCTACGAGCAGTACTTC.

The V gene is TRBV3-1 (or the pseudogene TRBV3-2), the J gene TRBJ2-3, with TRBD2 identical over 8 bases. Germline V lookup: CDR1 LGHDT, CDR2 YNNKEL (reference sequence). This CDR3 has 16 residues. After removal of 4 bases from V and 0 bases from J, the junction contained 6 bases not matched to a gene. CDR3 coding DNA: TGTGCCAGCAGCCCGAAACTAGCGGCTAGCACAGATACGCAGTATTTT. Protein: CASSPKLAASTDTQYF.

This chain uses TRBV5-4 with TRBJ2-5, with D possibly being TRBD1 or TRBD2 (5 bases each). The CDR3 is 14 residues long. In germline, CDR1 is SGHNT, CDR2 YYREEE (reference sequence). Trimming cost V 0 bases and J 3 bases, with 9 bases left between them. The CDR3 coding sequence is TGTGCCAGCAGCTTGGGTGGGACGGAAGAGACCCAGTACTTC. Residues: CASSLGGTEETQYF.

J is TRBJ2-1 and V is TRBV12-2; TRBD2, the table's D call, lacks a check against the DNA. TRBV12-2 has pseudogene status. This CDR3 contains 22 residues. The CDR3 nucleotides are TGTGCAAGTCGCTTAGTGATTAGCGGGAGGGCCGTATGGAGAAGCTCCTACAATGAGCAGTTCTTC. Residues: CASRLVISGRAVWRSSYNEQFF.

The chain joins TRBV9 to TRBJ2-1; D perhaps matches TRBD2 (6 bases). V lost 4 bases and J 2 bases, leaving 13 bases between the germline ends. Germline V gene data show CDR1 as SGDLS and CDR2 as YYNGEE. The CDR3 is 15 residues long. DNA for the CDR3: TGTGCCAGCAGCTCCCGGGACTCACCCTACAATGAGCAGTTCTTC. This codes for CASSSRDSPYNEQFF.

The genes are TRBV6-1 and TRBJ2-7; 7 bases map to TRBD1. After removal of 3 bases from V and 2 bases from J, the junction contained 1 base not matched to a gene. CDR1 and CDR2 from the germline V gene are MNHNS and SASEGT. The CDR3 covers 13 residues. In DNA, the CDR3 is TGTGCCAGCAGTGATGGGACAGCCTACGAGCAGTACTTC. As protein: CASSDGTAYEQYF.

This chain joins TRBV10-1 and TRBJ2-3, with 9 bases fitting TRBD2. CDR3 size: 17 residues. From germline, CDR1 is WNHNN and CDR2 SYGVQD (reference sequence). Losses at the gene ends were 10 bases for V and 4 bases for J; bases not matched to a gene: 18. This CDR3 reads CAIEEGGGRAVSDTQYF. In DNA, the CDR3 is TGCGCCATCGAAGAAGGGGGCGGGAGGGCCGTGTCAGATACGCAGTATTTT.

The chain couples TRBV6-6 to TRBJ2-5; no definite D call. V lost 7 bases to trimming and J lost 4 bases, with 10 bases between them. Per germline, CDR1 MNHNY and CDR2 SVGAGI (reference sequence). The CDR3 extends over 12 amino acids. CDR3 sequence reads: CASTNAPETQYF. For the CDR3, the DNA is TGTGCCAGCACTAACGCCCCAGAGACCCAGTACTTC.

This chain uses TRBV9 with TRBJ1-5; D unclear. Looked up from germline, CDR1 is SGDLS and CDR2 is YYNGEE. The CDR3 totals 15 residues. V was shortened by 2 bases and J by 1 base, with 10 bases between the two germline ends. The CDR3 protein is CASSVGVESNQPQHF. In nucleotides, the CDR3 is TGTGCCAGCAGCGTCGGAGTAGAGAGCAATCAGCCCCAGCATTTT.

The chain employs TRBV5-8 and TRBJ2-7, with 7 bases fitting TRBD1. The germline gives CDR1 SGHTS, CDR2 YDEGEE. V shed 0 bases, J shed 5 bases, and the junction held 8 bases outside the gene matches. CDR3 length equals 15 residues. CDR3 nucleotide sequence: TGTGCCAGCAGCTTGGGAAGAAGGCAGGGGGACGAGCAGTACTTC. Protein product: CASSLGRRQGDEQYF. Full variable domain (remainder filled in from reference TRBV5-8 and TRBJ2-7): EAGVTQSPTHLIKTRGQQATLRCSPISGHTSVYWYQQALGLGLQFLLWYDEGEERNRGNFPPRFSGRQFPNYSSELNVNALELEDSALYLCASSLGRRQGDEQYFGPGTRLTVT.

CDR3 nucleotide sequence: TGTGCCAGCAGTTGGCGGGAGAACACCGGGGAGCTGTTTTTT. This translates into CASSWRENTGELFF. The chain couples TRBV27 to TRBJ2-2; possible D gene TRBD2, 6 bases. Germline V lookup: CDR1 MNHEY, CDR2 SMNVEV (reference sequence). Trimming removed 4 bases at V and 1 base at J, with 7 bases between. This CDR3 comprises 14 residues.

This clone was detected only once. This chain uses TRBV28 with TRBJ2-7; TRBD2 agrees at 9 bases. CDR1 and CDR2 (germline): MDHEN, SYDVKM. The V segment lost 3 bases and the J segment 12 bases; nucleotides outside the gene matches: 6. This CDR3 is built from 12 residues. The CDR3 reads CASSLYSGRVYV. CDR3 coding DNA: TGTGCCAGCAGTTTGTATAGCGGGAGAGTGTACGTC.

The genes are TRBV7-2 and TRBJ1-6; possible D gene TRBD1, 6 bases. The CDR3 runs to 15 residues. V lost 5 bases, J lost 7 bases, and 15 bases lay in between. CDR1 is SGHTA, CDR2 FQGNSA, per germline. CDR3 nucleotide sequence: TGTGCCAGCAGCATGCGGGAAGGGGGGAATTCACCCCTCCACTTT. As protein: CASSMREGGNSPLHF. The full variable domain, with the rest looked up from reference TRBV7-2 and TRBJ1-6, is GAGVSQSPSNKVTEKGKDVELRCDPISGHTALYWYRQSLGQGLEFLIYFQGNSAPDKSGLPSDRFSAERTGGSVSTLTIQRTQQEDSAVYLCASSMREGGNSPLHFGNGTRLTVT.

The chain uses TRBV7-9 and TRBJ2-7, with a tentative D call TRBD1 (5 bases). The CDR3 has 13 amino acids. Germline loops: CDR1 SEHNR, CDR2 FQNEAQ (reference sequence). Trimming removed 2 bases from V and 3 bases from J, with 8 bases in between. The CDR3 loop is CASSLTTGYEQYF. In DNA, the CDR3 is TGTGCCAGCAGCTTAACAACAGGCTACGAGCAGTACTTC.

The chain links TRBV27 to TRBJ2-1, with TRBD2 identical over 10 bases. The length of the CDR3 is 15 residues. In germline, CDR1 is MNHEY, CDR2 SMNVEV (reference sequence). Losses at the gene ends were 6 bases for V and 1 base for J; bases not matched to a gene: 3. The CDR3 region has the DNA TGTGCCAGCAGACAGCGGGAGGGGTCCTACAATGAGCAGTTCTTC. Its translation is CASRQREGSYNEQFF.